Many counts were recorded for the clone carrying this T cell receptor (beta chain). The data stem from a study of identical twins. Unmatched junction bases numbered 8, after V lost 8 bases and J lost 5 bases. The CDR3 runs 13 residues. Germline CDR1 LGHNA, CDR2 YNFKEQ. A universal primer site came from template switching; cDNA carried unique molecular identifiers. A single record per CDR3 protein comes from TCRdb applying MiXCR to the 5' RACE reads. This sample carries more than 1.5 million distinct CDR3 sequences, around 29% of them seen once, and the ten largest clones take around 0.3%. The donors were all healthy and Caucasian.

This rearrangement joins TRBV4-2 to TRBJ2-7, with 8 bases that match TRBD2. Sequencing used cord blood. This receptor was taken from a newborn girl in good health. This CDR3 reads CASRSGTRHEQYF. CDR3 nucleotides: TGTGCCAGCCGCTCCGGGACTAGACACGAGCAGTACTTC.